The 8 T cell receptor beta chains presented below share a single source sample, sequenced in a study of T-cell reconstitution after alpha-beta-depleted transplantation in children. This sample's TCRbeta library carried unique molecular identifier barcodes. TCRdb itself ran the PCR reads through MiXCR, one entry per CDR3 protein. The table records 180,000 or so distinct CDR3 sequences, about 6% of them present only once. The material was PBMCs, obtained before TCRalphabeta/CD19-depleted stem cell transplant. The receptors here all came from a girl under two years old with combined immunodeficiency, due to receive a stem cell transplant.

This clonotype has ten or more counts. This rearrangement joins TRBV20-1 to TRBJ2-7, with 10 nucleotides matching TRBD1. CDR3 length: 14 residues. The J segment lost 4 bases and the V segment lost 6 bases, leaving 9 bases of the junction unmatched. Germline V gene lookup returns CDR1 DFQATT and CDR2 SNEGSKA (reference sequence). CDR3 in amino acids: CSAQSWDRGYEQYF. CDR3 DNA sequence: TGCAGTGCCCAGAGCTGGGACAGGGGTTACGAGCAGTACTTC.

This clonotype was counted ten times or more. The chain employs TRBV12-3 or TRBV12-4 and TRBJ2-5; 8 bases align to TRBD1. Trimming took 4 bases from V and 4 from J; bases not matched to a gene: 8. This CDR3 spans 15 amino acids. The CDR3 DNA is TGTGCCAGCAGTTCGGACAGGGTTAGGGGAGAGACCCAGTACTTC. Translating gives CASSSDRVRGETQYF.

Ten or more counts support this clonotype. The chain recombines TRBV4-2 with TRBJ2-4; 7 positions agree with TRBD1. The CDR3 loop spans 14 amino acids. Germline CDR1 is LGHNA and CDR2 is YNFKEQ. Trimming removed 1 base from V and 6 bases from J; junction bases left unmatched: 3. The CDR3 is CASSQGQGTNIQYF. The CDR3 DNA sequence: TGTGCCAGCAGCCAAGGACAGGGTACAAACATTCAGTACTTC.

At least ten counts were recorded for this clonotype. The chain employs TRBV4-3 and TRBJ2-1, with 7 bases that match TRBD2. Germline CDR1 is LGHNA and CDR2 is YSLEER. CDR3 size: 15 residues. Trimming took 1 base from V and 6 from J; bases not matched to a gene: 6. The CDR3 region is CASSQAFGTTNEQFF. The CDR3 bases are TGCGCCAGCAGCCAAGCATTCGGGACTACCAATGAGCAGTTCTTC.

There are many counts of this clonotype. The chain joins TRBV20-1 to TRBJ2-1; D is perhaps TRBD2 (7 bases). V lost 3 bases, J lost 10 bases, and 16 bases lay in between. This CDR3 comprises 13 residues. Germline V gives CDR1 DFQATT, CDR2 SNEGSKA (reference sequence). CDR3 protein: CSASGGPINEQFF. In DNA, the CDR3 is TGCAGTGCTAGCGGGGGGCCGATTAACGAGCAGTTCTTC.

CDR3 in amino acids: CASSQDSGVSYNSPLHF. CDR3 nucleotides: TGTGCCAGCAGCCAAGATTCGGGAGTGTCCTATAATTCACCCCTCCACTTT. V usage is TRBV3-1 and J usage is TRBJ1-6; the D is unclear. Germline V gene sequence: CDR1 LGHDT, CDR2 YNNKEL (reference sequence). The CDR3 runs to 17 residues. Trimming left V 0 bases short and J 1 base short, with 10 bases between.

V is TRBV7-2 and J is TRBJ1-2, with D maybe TRBD1 (6 bases). V lost 6 bases to trimming and J lost 7 bases, with 21 bases between them. The CDR3 has 15 residues. Germline V gene sequence: CDR1 SGHTA, CDR2 FQGNSA. CDR3 region: CASSPEGGEIGGYTF. Here the CDR3 DNA reads TGTGCCAGCAGTCCCGAGGGGGGCGAGATCGGTGGCTACACCTTC.

This clonotype has ten or more counts. The CDR3 loop is CASSMTTSTDTQYF. In DNA, the CDR3 is TGTGCCAGCAGTATGACGACTAGCACAGATACGCAGTATTTT. The J gene is TRBJ2-3, the V gene TRBV28, with no clear D. The CDR3 spans 14 residues. The germline V gene encodes CDR1 MDHEN and CDR2 SYDVKM. Trimming took 5 bases from V and 0 from J, leaving 9 bases between them.